This record looks at one TCR beta chain sequence and its context. No cognate antigen has been identified for it. Base qualities are not recorded, but no much larger clone differs from it by a single base. Healthy HIV-negative adults with no recently reported acute infections or vaccinations were included as donors. Every donor was a Caucasian adult residing in Nashville, Tennessee, USA. CD4+ T cells were enriched by magnetic negative selection, after which naive cells were positively selected on CD45RA and the negative fraction was taken as the memory subset. After blood collection by leukapheresis, PBMCs were isolated using Ficoll-Histopaque density gradient centrifugation and then cryopreserved in the vapor phase of liquid nitrogen. Analytical flow cytometry was used to check the purity and quantity of each magnetically sorted T cell population. Each sorted fraction had its genomic DNA isolated and then quantified by UV absorbance on a Nanodrop 2000c.

For this chain, trimming is 6 bases at the V end and 3 bases at the J end, and the number of junction bases without a gene match is 9. The germline V gene (reference sequence) specifies MNHEY as CDR1 and SMNVEV as CDR2. Counted from cysteine to phenylalanine, this CDR3 has 16 amino acids. Only the CDR3 part of the read is kept: 48 bases, read in frame from the first base. This sample is part of a study of shared clonotypes between healthy human individuals (dated by TCRdb to 2020 to 2021). Notes on the research overall: Two women and a few men aged 18 to 49 years were included in the cohort. For each donor, three plates each were used for CD4 naive and CD4 memory, two plates were used for CD8 naive, and one plate was used for CD8 memory. To estimate repertoire size and how much clonotype sharing occurs between individuals, the study deeply sequenced the blood TCR repertoires of 5 or 6 healthy adults. To increase sequencing depth and limit assay-specific biases, TCR repertoire library preparation and sequencing were carried out by different laboratories using diverse techniques. Each donor's leukapheresis produced roughly between roughly 0.85 and 9.5 billion PBMCs. The investigation overall reported the following: Higher generation probabilities were observed for clonotypes shared by all four sorted-subset donors than for non-shared clonotypes. About 4.5% of naive CD4, 3.5% of naive CD8, around 2.3% of memory CD4, and about 0.4% of memory CD8 clonotypes were shared across a few donors. Naive subsets generally had larger estimated clonotype richness than memory subsets. Pairwise subsampling indicated that sequencing depth was expected to affect the degree of clonotype sharing among donors. Incomplete sequencing was indicated by rarefaction of sorted-subset datasets, despite the large sequencing depth. Because the study included a small number of donors, the genetic and exposure-history diversity represented was limited. Sampling was restricted to blood, and TCR repertoires in tissue are likely to differ from TCR repertoires in blood.

Using the deep immunoSEQ assay, TCR CDR3 regions were amplified from genomic DNA by multiplex PCR. For each cell subset, the extracted genomic DNA was distributed evenly across all wells of several immunoSEQ 96-well plates, and each plate served as one replicate. Each replicate PCR for sorted subsets received roughly 0.2 ug genomic DNA, equal to roughly 30,000 T cell genomes. Purified libraries were measured with a Qubit 3.0 fluorometer, size-checked on a Bioanalyzer 2100, and measured again with the KAPA Library Quantification kit. Every immunoSEQ 96-well plate was sequenced on a dedicated single-read 150-cycle Illumina NextSeq 550 flow cell. The study's own analysis went as follows. Because only junctional sequences without quality scores were contained in the immunoSEQ output, filtering matching that applied to full-length reads could not be performed. To assign V/J genes and CDR3, sequences were annotated against IMGT germline references using PyIR, a Python wrapper for IgBLAST v1.9. Any read was removed if the V/J assignment was weak (E-value above 1e-6), the CDR3 was missing, or the read contained stop codons, out-of-frame junctions, or ambiguous translated residues. V3J clonotypes were defined by identical inferred V gene, J gene, and CDR3 amino acid sequence. Percentage overlap between repertoires was calculated by dividing the number of shared unique clonotypes by the size of the smaller repertoire. RTK rarefaction, the Chao1 estimator, and Recon v2.1 estimates of unobserved clonotypes were used to assess repertoire richness. OLGA was used to compute generation probabilities for all TCRbeta clonotypes that the gDNA method yielded from a few donors. TCRdb took this table from immuneACCESS and kept in-frame rearrangements with V and J called. Such tables lack part of the clones; where checked against another copy, unresolved V genes explain under half of the gap, and the rest is unexplained. V and J calls and clone size are copied from that table; D and trimming were computed from the DNA. The sample records roughly 700,000 clones, roughly 70% of which are singletons. The top ten clones comprise approximately 1.8% of the sample.

The V and J genes are TRBV27 and TRBJ2-2; 8 nucleotides in the junction match TRBD2. Sequencing used memory CD4+ T cells sorted from blood. The label giving this sample's cell subset or site can be read as: CD45RA-negative fraction. This sequence originates from a woman between 25 and 40 years old in good health. The CDR3 reads as follows: CASRISGTIHTGELFF. Here is the DNA: TGTGCCAGCAGGATTAGCGGGACCATCCACACCGGGGAGCTGTTTTTT.